This entry concerns a single T cell receptor beta chain. This clone was seen only a few times. The specificity of this receptor is unknown. It has no much larger one-base neighbor in the sample; base qualities were not kept. The High Capacity cDNA Reverse Transcription Kit was used to reverse transcribe all of the isolated RNA, meaning that expressed TCRB transcripts were what got sequenced. Naive, central memory and regulatory T cell samples underwent deep immunoSEQ sequencing, averaging roughly 3.3 million total reads per sample. After sorted cells were lysed in RLT buffer, RNA was extracted with DNase-treated RNeasy Micro or Mini kits, with the choice depending on cell number. Each cell subset was processed separately to prevent cross-contamination, with patient and healthy donor samples processed together. The immunoSEQ multiplex PCR was used to amplify TCRB sequences from cDNA, generating 87-bp fragments that spanned the CDR3 region. Sequencing of the amplicons was done on the Illumina HiSeq platform. Turning to the authors' computational methods: Synthetic template baselines were used to correct PCR bias computationally, reads within Hamming distance 2 were collapsed, and singletons that could not be merged were discarded. Reads were aligned against IMGT so that V, D and J genes, CDR3 length and insertions or deletions at six rearrangement sites could be assigned. Within each subset, clonotype counts were normalized to the number of sorted cells before true diversity and Gini coefficients were calculated with the tcR R package. Repertoire sharing was quantified using the overlap coefficient calculated on TCRB nucleotide sequences. TCRdb provides this immuneACCESS table in a form limited to in-frame rearrangements. Some clones are lacking; in checked studies, under half of them reflect an unresolved V gene, and why the rest are absent is not known. Clone size and V and J calls were adopted from that table, with D and trimming inferred from the DNA. A total of nearly 350,000 clones appear in this sample, roughly 8% of them only once. Of the sample, roughly 0.44% is held by the ten largest clones.

The data belong to a study of beta chain features in type 1 diabetes (dated by TCRdb to the late 2010s). Background for the entire study: Patients and healthy donors did not differ in mean age, gender distribution, total cell number or subset yield. A total of approximately 100 million sorted cells were examined across all samples, and the number of cells per subset was strongly correlated with RNA yield. In the study, TCRB repertoires of sorted circulating CD4+ T cell subsets from recently diagnosed type 1 diabetes patients were compared with those of matched healthy donors. Regulatory and stem cell-like memory subsets were obtained from only 8 patients and roughly eight healthy donors, while naive and central memory subsets were obtained from all 28 donors.

V loses 5 bases of germline sequence and J loses 0 bases, and the interval between the two ends is 8 bases. Sequences ENHRY (CDR1) and SYGVKD (CDR2) are obtained from the germline V gene. Including the terminal cysteine and phenylalanine, the CDR3 comprises 14 residues. The retained sequence is limited to the CDR3, 42 bases, with the frame set at the first base. Points the paper makes about the study in general: Because small numbers of individuals were included in the HLA sub-analyses, any influence of HLA type on TCRB rearrangement was left unresolved. At VDJ recombination sites, patients with type 1 diabetes made fewer insertions and deleted more nucleotides, a pattern implying thymic rearrangement abnormalities. Naive, central memory and regulatory TCRB repertoires appeared to be more alike among patients than among healthy donors. Sequencing cDNA rather than genomic DNA could over-represent highly expressing activated cells, although activation and CD3 levels did not differ between groups. Shorter templates might have been favored by PCR, but patient and control samples were amplified and corrected together, so both groups would have been affected equally by any skew. A moderate but significant shortening of TCRB CDR3 length was observed in type 1 diabetes patients in all four CD4+ subsets.

A single peripheral blood draw of around 120 mL on average was collected from each donor into heparinised tubes. Naive, central memory, regulatory and stem cell-like memory CD4+ T cells were sorted on a BD FACSAria II using a panel including CD45RO, CCR7, CD25, CD127, CD95 and CD27. Purity was above 95% for every sorted population. PBMCs were separated immediately by Lymphoprep density gradient centrifugation and were stained directly, without being cultured. To minimize batch effects, samples were stained and sorted in pairs, one healthy donor with one patient per experiment. This receptor was taken from a woman under 30 in good health. Sequences were obtained from central memory CD4+ T cells from blood. The chain is encoded by TRBV10-3 joined to TRBJ1-3, with a tentative D gene TRBD1 over 5 matching bases. For the CDR3, the sequence is CAISQGSSGNTIYF. The nucleotide sequence reads as follows: TGTGCCATCAGTCAGGGCAGCTCTGGAAACACCATATATTTT.